This entry lists 25 T cell receptor beta chains sequenced from one sample in a study of blood T cells in healthy people across ages. Sample-barcoded 5' priming and a J-beta primer mix drove a second PCR of roughly 7 to 11 cycles. TCRdb independently ran MiXCR on the 5' RACE reads; one entry per CDR3 protein. Among 890,000 or so distinct CDR3 sequences listed, around two thirds were seen once. Sequenced material: blood. Receptors originate from a man younger than 45 in good health.

CDR3 sequence reads: CASSQDPSGGANTGELFF. Written as DNA, the CDR3 is TGCGCCAGCAGCCAAGATCCTAGCGGGGGGGCCAACACCGGGGAGCTGTTTTTT. The chain links TRBV4-3 to TRBJ2-2; 12 positions agree with TRBD2. The CDR3 has 18 amino acids. V was clipped by 0 bases and J by 2 bases; unmatched bases: 4. CDR1 and CDR2 from the germline V gene are LGHNA and YSLEER.

This chain connects TRBV9 to TRBJ1-1; the match to TRBD1 covers 7 bases. In germline, CDR1 is SGDLS, CDR2 YYNGEE. The CDR3 loop spans 13 amino acids. Germline trimming cut 3 bases from V and 8 bases from J; bases unmatched to any gene: 7. The CDR3 loop reads CASSADRAQEAFF. As DNA, the CDR3 is TGTGCCAGCAGCGCCGACAGGGCCCAAGAAGCTTTCTTT. Combining the CDR3 with reference TRBV9 and TRBJ1-1 gives the whole variable domain DSGVTQTPKHLITATGQRVTLRCSPRSGDLSVYWYQQSLDQGLQFLIQYYNGEERAKGNILERFSAQQFPDLHSELNLSSLELGDSALYFCASSADRAQEAFFGQGTRLTVV.

The chain is built from TRBV7-2 and TRBJ2-4; D not certain. The DNA end is more similar to TRBJ2-5, so the J call may be wrong. Germline values: CDR1 SGHTA, CDR2 FQGNSA. The CDR3 spans 13 residues. The CDR3 sequence is CASSYYTGETQYF. In nucleotides, the CDR3 is TGTGCCAGCAGCTATTACACCGGGGAGACCCAGTACTTC.

In this sample, this clonotype turned up once. The chain employs TRBV6-2 or TRBV6-3 and TRBJ2-7, with TRBD1 identical over 8 bases. The J call could be wrong; TRBJ2-4 is a better fit for the DNA end. Germline-derived CDR1 and CDR2 are MNHEY and SVGEGT. There are 17 residues in the CDR3. For the CDR3, the DNA is TGTGCCAGCAGTTACGAGGTCAGGGGGCACGTCAAAAACATTCAGTACTTC. Protein: CASSYEVRGHVKNIQYF.

V usage is TRBV3-1 and J usage is TRBJ2-2, with D hard to call. The CDR3 has 16 residues. In germline, CDR1 is LGHDT, CDR2 YNNKEL (reference sequence). Trimming took 4 bases from V and 1 from J, leaving 13 bases between them. The DNA of the CDR3 is TGTGCCAGCAGCCCGATCAGACCGGTGAACACCGGGGAGCTGTTTTTT. It yields the protein CASSPIRPVNTGELFF.

V and J are TRBV5-1 and TRBJ2-5; 7 bases match TRBD1. The J call could be wrong; TRBJ2-7 is a better fit for the DNA end. CDR1 SGHRS and CDR2 YFSETQ come from the germline V gene. CDR3 length: 15 amino acids. CDR3 nucleotide sequence: TGCGCCAGCAGCCAACCAGGGGGTTCGGGGTACGAGCAGTACTTC. Protein: CASSQPGGSGYEQYF.

This clonotype occurred once. V is TRBV6-2 or TRBV6-3 and J is TRBJ1-1, with D unresolved. The V end lost 0 bases, the J end lost 1 base, and 6 bases lay between the germline ends. This CDR3 contains 14 residues. The germline gives CDR1 MNHEY, CDR2 SVGEGT. DNA of the CDR3: TGTGCCAGCAGTTACTCCCATGGGAACACTGAAGCTTTCTTT. As protein: CASSYSHGNTEAFF.

To note about this clonotype: The junction does not match germline at one end; this may be a read error. The chain uses TRBV12-3 or TRBV12-4 and TRBJ1-1, with a weak D call TRBD1 (5 bases). The length of the CDR3 is 12 residues. CDR3 coding DNA: TGTACCAGCAGCCCACCAGGGACTGAAGCTTTCTTT. It translates to CTSSPPGTEAFF.

The chain links TRBV15 to TRBJ2-7; a weak D match, TRBD2 (6 bases). The CDR3 spans 15 residues. Germline-derived CDR1 and CDR2 are LNHNV and YYDKDF (reference sequence). V was pared by 0 bases and J by 3 bases, with 12 bases between. CDR3 protein: CATSRDRRGGYEQYF. DNA of the CDR3: TGTGCCACCAGCAGAGATAGGAGGGGTGGCTACGAGCAGTACTTC.

The chain links TRBV6-2 or TRBV6-3 to TRBJ2-3; D not resolved. The CDR3 spans 14 residues. Trimming removed 0 bases from V and 1 base from J, with 5 bases in between. The V gene's germline CDR1 is MNHEY and CDR2 SVGEGT. The CDR3 sequence: CASSYSIRTDTQYF. The CDR3 nucleotides read TGTGCCAGCAGTTACTCGATCCGCACAGATACGCAGTATTTT.

The gene calls are TRBV5-1 and TRBJ2-3; D is unclear. Deletions cut 0 bases from V and 0 bases from J, with 11 bases between. Germline CDR1 is SGHRS and CDR2 is YFSETQ. The CDR3 totals 16 residues. The CDR3 loop is CASSLGGGSSTDTQYF. DNA of the CDR3: TGCGCCAGCAGCTTGGGAGGCGGTTCTAGCACAGATACGCAGTATTTT.

The V gene is TRBV20-1, the J gene TRBJ2-3, with 11 bases fitting TRBD1. From germline, CDR1 is DFQATT and CDR2 SNEGSKA (reference sequence). J lost 3 bases, V lost 0 bases, and 5 bases had no gene match. The CDR3 runs 16 residues. The CDR3 DNA follows: TGCAGTGCTAGAGATAGGGACAGGGGGTGGACAGATACGCAGTATTTT. This codes for CSARDRDRGWTDTQYF.

This clonotype was detected many times. This chain links TRBV6-4 with TRBJ2-1; the D is unclear. The CDR3 covers 13 residues. The germline V and J ends were trimmed by 2 bases and 9 bases, with 11 bases remaining between them. Germline CDR1 MRHNA, CDR2 SNTAGT. The CDR3 region has the DNA TGTGCCAGCAGTGACAGGACCACGGGTGAGCAGTTCTTC. It translates to CASSDRTTGEQFF.

The J gene is TRBJ2-3, the V gene TRBV6-2 or TRBV6-3; D possibly uses TRBD1 or TRBD2 (5 bases each). This CDR3 region has 15 residues. V lost 5 bases, J lost 3 bases, and 15 bases lay in between. Looked up from germline, CDR1 is MNHEY and CDR2 is SVGEGT. CDR3 nucleotide sequence: TGTGCCAGCAGTCAGGGACCGACTATTACAGATACGCAGTATTTT. Residues: CASSQGPTITDTQYF.

The chain recombines TRBV7-9 with TRBJ1-1; 10 bases agree with TRBD1. The J segment lost 2 bases and the V segment lost 6 bases, leaving 9 bases of the junction unmatched. The CDR3 covers 16 residues. Germline V gene lookup returns CDR1 SEHNR and CDR2 FQNEAQ (reference sequence). DNA of the CDR3: TGTGCCAGCAGGAAGACAGGGGGCGTGAGAAACACTGAAGCTTTCTTT. This sequence encodes CASRKTGGVRNTEAFF.

This chain joins TRBV15 and TRBJ2-5, with no clear D. Between the trimmed V and J ends, which lost 9 bases and 3 bases, there was a span of 14 bases. This CDR3 contains 13 residues. Germline CDR1 is LNHNV and CDR2 is YYDKDF (reference sequence). CDR3 sequence: CATGRDLEETQYF. In DNA, the CDR3 is TGTGCCACTGGACGTGATTTGGAAGAGACCCAGTACTTC.

This clonotype was counted between two and nine times. The chain uses TRBV6-1 and TRBJ2-1, with D possibly matching TRBD2 (7 bases). The germline gives CDR1 MNHNS, CDR2 SASEGT. This CDR3 spans 13 amino acids. V lost 6 bases, J lost 10 bases, and 16 bases lay in between. The CDR3 loop is CASRPPRGGEQFF. The CDR3 bases are TGTGCCAGCAGACCTCCCAGGGGAGGGGAGCAGTTCTTC.

The V gene is TRBV4-3, the J gene TRBJ2-1; D is unresolved. V was clipped by 1 base and J by 2 bases, with 15 bases between them. Germline-derived CDR1 and CDR2 are LGHNA and YSLEER. The CDR3 length is 17 residues. CDR3: CASSQAPGPNPYNEQFF. In DNA form, the CDR3 reads TGCGCCAGCAGCCAAGCGCCGGGTCCAAATCCCTACAATGAGCAGTTCTTC.

This chain links TRBV20-1 with TRBJ1-4, with 8 positions matching TRBD1. The length of the CDR3 is 11 residues. V trimming: 3 bases; J trimming: 16 bases; junction bases outside the gene matches: 7. Per the germline V gene, CDR1 is DFQATT and CDR2 is SNEGSKA (reference sequence). CDR3 nucleotide sequence: TGCAGTGCTAGCATTCTGGGACAGGAGTTTTTT. Translated, it gives CSASILGQEFF.

Only a few counts were recorded for this clonotype. Written as DNA, the CDR3 is TGTGCCAGCAGCTTATTCCAGGGCTCTGGGGCCAACGTCCTGACTTTC. Its translation is CASSLFQGSGANVLTF. The chain couples TRBV11-2 to TRBJ2-6, with a weak D call TRBD1 (5 bases). The V end was cut by 2 bases, the J end by 0 bases, with 8 bases between. CDR3 length: 16 residues. Germline assignment: CDR1 SGHAT and CDR2 FQNNGV.

V usage is TRBV9 and J usage is TRBJ2-4; D not resolved. TRBJ2-7 explains the end of the DNA better; the J call may be wrong. This CDR3 has 15 amino acids. CDR1 is SGDLS, CDR2 YYNGEE, per germline. The CDR3 is CASSVGAATSYEQYF. The CDR3 coding sequence is TGTGCCAGCAGCGTAGGGGCAGCCACCTCCTACGAGCAGTACTTC.

The rearrangement uses TRBV20-1 and TRBJ1-4; perhaps TRBD1 as D (6 bases). V was pared by 6 bases and J by 6 bases, with 20 bases between. The length of the CDR3 is 15 residues. Germline CDR1 DFQATT, CDR2 SNEGSKA (reference sequence). The CDR3 here is CSAQGRGGEDEKLFF. DNA of the CDR3: TGCAGTGCCCAAGGGAGGGGGGGGGAAGATGAAAAACTGTTTTTT.

This clonotype came up once. The genes are TRBV7-8 and TRBJ2-7; 14 bases map to TRBD2. The CDR3 spans 16 residues. Per the germline V gene, CDR1 is SGHVS and CDR2 is FQNEAQ. V was pared by 3 bases and J by 4 bases, with 5 bases of the junction left unmatched. CDR3 loop: CASSFGTSGSWYEQYF. The CDR3 bases are TGTGCCAGCAGCTTCGGGACTAGCGGGAGCTGGTACGAGCAGTACTTC.

The chain couples TRBV7-9 to TRBJ2-1; D might be TRBD2 (7 bases). Per germline, CDR1 SEHNR and CDR2 FQNEAQ (reference sequence). V lost 8 bases and J 12 bases, leaving 26 bases between the germline ends. This CDR3 comprises 15 residues. This chain's CDR3 is CASGIGGGAQGLQFF. The CDR3 coding sequence is TGTGCCAGCGGGATAGGAGGGGGGGCCCAAGGGTTGCAGTTCTTC.

This clonotype was seen a few times. This chain joins TRBV29-1 and TRBJ1-2, with D unresolved. The CDR3 totals 13 residues. Germline lookup yields CDR1 SQVTM and CDR2 ANQGSEA. Between the trimmed V and J ends, which lost 6 bases and 4 bases, there was a span of 15 bases. Here the CDR3 DNA reads TGCAGCGTCCCCCACCAGGCGACCTATGGCTACACCTTC. Protein sequence: CSVPHQATYGYTF.